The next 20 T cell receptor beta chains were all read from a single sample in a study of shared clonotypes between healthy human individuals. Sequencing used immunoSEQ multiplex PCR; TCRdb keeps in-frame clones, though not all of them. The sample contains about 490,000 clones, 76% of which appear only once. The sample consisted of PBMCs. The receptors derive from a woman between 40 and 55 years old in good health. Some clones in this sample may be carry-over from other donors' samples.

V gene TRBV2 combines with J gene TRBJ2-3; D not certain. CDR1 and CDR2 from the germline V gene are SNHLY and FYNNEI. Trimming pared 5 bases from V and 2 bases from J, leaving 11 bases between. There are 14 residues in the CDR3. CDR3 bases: TGTGCCAGCAGTCTACGACAAGCCACAGATACGCAGTATTTT. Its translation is CASSLRQATDTQYF.

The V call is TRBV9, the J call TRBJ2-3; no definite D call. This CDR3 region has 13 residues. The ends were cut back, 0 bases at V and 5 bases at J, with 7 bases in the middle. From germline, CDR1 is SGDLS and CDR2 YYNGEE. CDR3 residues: CASSVGIGDTQYF. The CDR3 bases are TGTGCCAGCAGCGTAGGGATCGGAGATACGCAGTATTTT. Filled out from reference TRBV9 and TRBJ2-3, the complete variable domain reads DSGVTQTPKHLITATGQRVTLRCSPRSGDLSVYWYQQSLDQGLQFLIQYYNGEERAKGNILERFSAQQFPDLHSELNLSSLELGDSALYFCASSVGIGDTQYFGPGTRLTVL.

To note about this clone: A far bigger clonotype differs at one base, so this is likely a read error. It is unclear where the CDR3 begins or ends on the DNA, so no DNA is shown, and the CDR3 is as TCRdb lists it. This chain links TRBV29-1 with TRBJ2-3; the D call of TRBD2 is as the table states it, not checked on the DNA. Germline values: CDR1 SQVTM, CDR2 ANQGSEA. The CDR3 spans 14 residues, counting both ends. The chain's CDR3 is CSVGAGTATDTRYF.

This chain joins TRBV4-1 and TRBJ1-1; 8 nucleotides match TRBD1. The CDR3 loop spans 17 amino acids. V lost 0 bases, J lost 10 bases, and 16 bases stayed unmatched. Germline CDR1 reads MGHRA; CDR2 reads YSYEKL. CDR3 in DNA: TGCGCCAGCAGCCAAGACACCCCAGGGGGCTCACAGCGGGTAGCTTTCTTT. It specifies CASSQDTPGGSQRVAFF.

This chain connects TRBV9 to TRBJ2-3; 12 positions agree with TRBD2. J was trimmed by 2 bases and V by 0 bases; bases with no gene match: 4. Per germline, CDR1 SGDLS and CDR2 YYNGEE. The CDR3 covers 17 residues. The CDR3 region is CASSVAPSGRATDTQYF. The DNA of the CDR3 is TGTGCCAGCAGCGTAGCACCTAGCGGGAGGGCCACAGATACGCAGTATTTT.

The CDR3 loop reads CAWTRTSRGYQETQYF. CDR3 bases: TGTGCCTGGACCAGGACTAGTAGGGGGTACCAAGAGACCCAGTACTTC. J is TRBJ2-5 and V is TRBV30, with a tentative D call TRBD2 (7 bases). This CDR3 spans 16 amino acids. V was clipped by 4 bases and J by 0 bases, with 18 bases between them. Germline V gene data show CDR1 as GTSNPN and CDR2 as SVGIG (reference sequence).

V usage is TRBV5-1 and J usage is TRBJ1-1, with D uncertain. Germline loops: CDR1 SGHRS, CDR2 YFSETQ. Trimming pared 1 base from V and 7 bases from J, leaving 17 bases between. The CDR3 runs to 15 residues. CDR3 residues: CASSLPRAGTDEAFF. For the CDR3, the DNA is TGCGCCAGCAGCTTGCCCCGAGCGGGAACTGATGAAGCTTTCTTT.

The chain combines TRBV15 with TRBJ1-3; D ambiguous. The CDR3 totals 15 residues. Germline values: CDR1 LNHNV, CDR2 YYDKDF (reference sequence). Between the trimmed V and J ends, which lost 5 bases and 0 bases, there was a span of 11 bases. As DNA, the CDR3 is TGTGCCACCAGCCCGCGACTGTCCTCTGGAAACACCATATATTTT. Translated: CATSPRLSSGNTIYF.

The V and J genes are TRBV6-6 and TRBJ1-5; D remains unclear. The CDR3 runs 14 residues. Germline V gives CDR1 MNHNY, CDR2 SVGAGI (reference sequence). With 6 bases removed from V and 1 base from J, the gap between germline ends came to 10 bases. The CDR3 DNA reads TGTGCCAGCAGCCGGGATTTGAGCAATCAGCCCCAGCATTTT. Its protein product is CASSRDLSNQPQHF.

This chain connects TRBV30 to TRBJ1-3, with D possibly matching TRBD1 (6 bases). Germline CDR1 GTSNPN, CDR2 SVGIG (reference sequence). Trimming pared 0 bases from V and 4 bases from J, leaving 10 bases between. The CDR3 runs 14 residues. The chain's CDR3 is CAWSVGGTGNTIYF. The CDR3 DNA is TGTGCCTGGAGTGTAGGGGGGACGGGAAACACCATATATTTT. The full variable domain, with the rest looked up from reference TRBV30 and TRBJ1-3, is SQTIHQWPATLVQPVGSPLSLECTVEGTSNPNLYWYRQAAGRGLQLLFYSVGIGQISSEVPQNLSASRPQDRQFILSSKKLLLSDSGFYLCAWSVGGTGNTIYFGEGSWLTVV.

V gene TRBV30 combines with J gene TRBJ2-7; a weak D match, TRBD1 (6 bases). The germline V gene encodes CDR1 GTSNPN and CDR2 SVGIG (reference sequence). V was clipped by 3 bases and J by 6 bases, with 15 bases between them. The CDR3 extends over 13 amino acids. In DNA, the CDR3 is TGTGCCTGGAGCCGGGACACGGTGACCGAGCAGTACTTC. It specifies CAWSRDTVTEQYF.

The CDR3 region has the DNA TGTGCCAGCAGCGAAGAAATCAGCTCCTACAATGAGCAGTTCTTC. This encodes CASSEEISSYNEQFF. V gene TRBV7-9 combines with J gene TRBJ2-1, with D unclear. Germline V gives CDR1 SEHNR, CDR2 FQNEAQ (reference sequence). Trimming stripped 5 bases from V and 0 bases from J, with 11 bases between. The CDR3 sequence is 15 residues long.

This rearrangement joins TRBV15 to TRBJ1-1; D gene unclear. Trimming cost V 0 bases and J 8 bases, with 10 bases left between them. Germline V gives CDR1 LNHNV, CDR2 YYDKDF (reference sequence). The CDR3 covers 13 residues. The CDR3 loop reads CATSRDPRAEAFF. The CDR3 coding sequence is TGTGCCACCAGCAGAGATCCCCGGGCGGAAGCTTTCTTT.

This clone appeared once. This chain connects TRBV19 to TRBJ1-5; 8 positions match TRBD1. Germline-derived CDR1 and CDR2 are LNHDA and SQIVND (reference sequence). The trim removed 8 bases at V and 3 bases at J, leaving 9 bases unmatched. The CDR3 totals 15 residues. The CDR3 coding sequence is TGTGCCAGTGGACAGGGCTTAGGGAACAATCAGCCCCAGCATTTT. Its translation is CASGQGLGNNQPQHF. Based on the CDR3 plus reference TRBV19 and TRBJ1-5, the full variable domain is DGGITQSPKYLFRKEGQNVTLSCEQNLNHDAMYWYRQDPGQGLRLIYYSQIVNDFQKGDIAEGYSVSREKKESFPLTVTSAQKNPTAFYLCASGQGLGNNQPQHFGDGTRLSIL.

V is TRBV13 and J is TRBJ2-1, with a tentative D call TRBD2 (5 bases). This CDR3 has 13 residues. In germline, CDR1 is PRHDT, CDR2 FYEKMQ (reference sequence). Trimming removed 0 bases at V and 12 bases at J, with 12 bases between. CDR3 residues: CASSLGRYSVQFF. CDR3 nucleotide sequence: TGTGCCAGCAGCTTAGGGCGCTATAGCGTGCAGTTCTTC.

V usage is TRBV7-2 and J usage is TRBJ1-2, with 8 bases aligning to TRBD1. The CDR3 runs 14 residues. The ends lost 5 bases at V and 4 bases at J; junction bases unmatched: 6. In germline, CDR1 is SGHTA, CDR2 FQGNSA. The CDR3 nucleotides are TGTGCCAGCAGCCCACAGGGGGAGCCCTATGGCTACACCTTC. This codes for CASSPQGEPYGYTF.

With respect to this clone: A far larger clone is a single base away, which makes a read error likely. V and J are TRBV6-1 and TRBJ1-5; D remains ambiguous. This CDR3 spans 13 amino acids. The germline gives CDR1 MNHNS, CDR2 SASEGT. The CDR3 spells CAGSLEGSQPQHF. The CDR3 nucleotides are TGTGCCGGCAGTTTAGAGGGATCTCAGCCCCAGCATTTT.

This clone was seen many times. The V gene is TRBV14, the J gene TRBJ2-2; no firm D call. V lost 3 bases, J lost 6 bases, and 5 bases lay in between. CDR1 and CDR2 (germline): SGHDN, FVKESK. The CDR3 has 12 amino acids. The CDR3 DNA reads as TGTGCCAGCAGCCAGTCGGCCGGGGAGCTGTTTTTT. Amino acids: CASSQSAGELFF. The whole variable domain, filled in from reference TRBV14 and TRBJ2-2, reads EAGVTQFPSHSVIEKGQTVTLRCDPISGHDNLYWYRRVMGKEIKFLLHFVKESKQDESGMPNNRFLAERTGGTYSTLKVQPAELEDSGVYFCASSQSAGELFFGEGSRLTVL.

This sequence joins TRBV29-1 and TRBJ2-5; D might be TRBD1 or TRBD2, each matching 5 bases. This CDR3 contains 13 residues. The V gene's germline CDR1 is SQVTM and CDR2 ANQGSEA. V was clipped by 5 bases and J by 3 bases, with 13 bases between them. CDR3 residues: CSVPGPGKETQYF. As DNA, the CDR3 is TGCAGCGTTCCGGGGCCGGGAAAAGAGACCCAGTACTTC.

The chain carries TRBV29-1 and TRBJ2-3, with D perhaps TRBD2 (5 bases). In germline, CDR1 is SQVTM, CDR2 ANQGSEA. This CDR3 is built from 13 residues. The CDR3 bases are TGCGCCGGCCGGAGGACTAGCACAGATACGCAGTATTTT. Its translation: CAGRRTSTDTQYF.